Listed here are 9 T cell receptor beta chains from one sample, sequenced in a study of PD-L1 blockade in urothelial cancer. TCRdb keeps only in-frame clones here, not all; method: immunoSEQ multiplex PCR. The table has some 24,000 clones, almost 85% seen once. The sequencing here drew on PBMCs, taken around atezolizumab (anti-PD-L1) treatment. These receptors were collected from a man between 65 and 80 years old with urothelial cancer.

The J gene is TRBJ2-5, the V gene TRBV7-8; tentatively, D is TRBD1 (5 bases). Germline V lookup: CDR1 SGHVS, CDR2 FQNEAQ. V lost 6 bases, J lost 6 bases, and 11 bases lay in between. The CDR3 has 12 residues. CDR3 nucleotide sequence: TGTGCCAGCAGACCGACAGTAAAGACCCAGTACTTC. Translating it yields CASRPTVKTQYF.

This rearrangement joins TRBV28 to TRBJ1-1, with a possible D match to TRBD1 (6 bases). The CDR3 length is 12 residues. Per germline, CDR1 MDHEN and CDR2 SYDVKM. Trimming shortened V by 5 bases and J by 4 bases, and 8 bases separated the two germline ends. The CDR3 nucleotides are TGTGCCAGCAGTCCCAGGGGCACTGAAGCTTTCTTT. This translates into CASSPRGTEAFF.

The V gene is TRBV10-2, the J gene TRBJ1-5, with D possibly TRBD1 on 5 matching bases. Trimming took off 3 bases at V and 5 bases at J, with 5 bases between the two ends. The CDR3 is 12 amino acids. Germline-derived CDR1 and CDR2 are WSHSY and SAAADI. The CDR3 DNA is TGCGCCAGCAGTGACAGGGATCAGCCCCAGCATTTT. Its protein product is CASSDRDQPQHF.

The rearrangement uses TRBV7-2 and TRBJ2-7; D may be TRBD1 (6 bases). This CDR3 has 15 residues. V lost 5 bases and J 9 bases, leaving 23 bases between the germline ends. Germline values: CDR1 SGHTA, CDR2 FQGNSA. The CDR3 loop is CASSTPIGTGYGQYF. CDR3 nucleotide sequence: TGTGCCAGCAGCACCCCCATCGGAACAGGGTATGGGCAGTACTTC.

The chain couples TRBV7-2 to TRBJ2-1; 9 bases align to TRBD2. V was clipped by 11 bases and J by 5 bases; unmatched bases: 16. The CDR3 has 16 amino acids. Germline CDR1 is SGHTA and CDR2 is FQGNSA. This chain's CDR3 is CAQRGASSGKNNEQFF. CDR3 sequence (DNA): TGTGCCCAAAGAGGAGCTTCTAGCGGGAAGAACAATGAGCAGTTCTTC. Looking up the rest from reference TRBV7-2 and TRBJ2-1 gives the full variable domain: GAGVSQSPSNKVTEKGKDVELRCDPISGHTALYWYRQSLGQGLEFLIYFQGNSAPDKSGLPSDRFSAERTGGSVSTLTIQRTQQEDSAVYLCAQRGASSGKNNEQFFGPGTRLTVL.

The chain couples TRBV7-9 to TRBJ1-2; 8 bases match TRBD1. Trimming removed 3 bases from V and 3 bases from J; junction bases left unmatched: 3. This CDR3 has 14 amino acids. Per germline, CDR1 SEHNR and CDR2 FQNEAQ (reference sequence). CDR3 sequence: CASSFDRGDYGYTF. The CDR3 DNA follows: TGTGCCAGCAGCTTCGACAGGGGTGACTATGGCTACACCTTC.

The J gene is TRBJ2-3, the V gene TRBV27, with 8 positions matching TRBD2. The CDR3 covers 13 residues. Trimming at V came to 3 bases and at J to 4 bases, leaving 0 bases not matched to a gene. Germline V CDR1 and CDR2: MNHEY, SMNVEV (reference sequence). CDR3 residues: CASSLTSADTQYF. In DNA form, the CDR3 reads TGTGCCAGCAGTTTGACTAGCGCAGATACGCAGTATTTT.

The V and J genes are TRBV9 and TRBJ2-7, with D possibly TRBD1 on 6 matching bases. The germline V gene has CDR1 SGDLS and CDR2 YYNGEE. The length of the CDR3 is 14 residues. The V end was cut by 0 bases, the J end by 3 bases, with 10 bases between. The CDR3 region is CASSVAGGGYEQYF. CDR3 bases: TGTGCCAGCAGCGTAGCTGGGGGCGGCTACGAGCAGTACTTC.

The chain couples TRBV30 to TRBJ2-5, with a tentative D call TRBD2 (6 bases). Germline V gene lookup returns CDR1 GTSNPN and CDR2 SVGIG (reference sequence). The V end was cut by 2 bases, the J end by 4 bases, with 17 bases between. The length of the CDR3 is 15 residues. CDR3 nucleotides: TGTGCCTGGAGTTTCGGGGAGGCCGAAGGAGAGACCCAGTACTTC. This gives the protein CAWSFGEAEGETQYF. Full variable domain (rest looked up from reference TRBV30 and TRBJ2-5): SQTIHQWPATLVQPVGSPLSLECTVEGTSNPNLYWYRQAAGRGLQLLFYSVGIGQISSEVPQNLSASRPQDRQFILSSKKLLLSDSGFYLCAWSFGEAEGETQYFGPGTRLLVL.